These T cell receptor beta chains were read from a single sample in a study of blood T cell repertoires in COVID-19. Method: immunoSEQ multiplex PCR; TCRdb's copy keeps in-frame clones and lacks some. The table shows tens of thousands of clones, with more than 65% occurring only once. The specimen was peripheral blood. The origin of the receptors is a man between 65 and 80 years old with COVID-19, enrolled during active disease. Each CDR3 is given with its conserved first and last residue. The D gene is left open where the match is weak. Size tells how often a clone was seen (once, few, many) or the class of an expanded clone, and some rows leave it out.

TRBV19	few	-	TRBJ1-2	TGTGCCAGTAGTATTCGTCTTTCCCTAGGCTACACCTTC	CASSIRLSLGYTF
TRBV11-2	-	TRBD2	TRBJ2-2	TGTGCCAGCAGCTCTCGGGGCGGGGGGACCGGGGAGCTGTTTTTT	CASSSRGGGTGELFF
TRBV5-1	-	-	TRBJ1-1	TGCGCCAGCAGCCCGTCTGCCCGGACTGAGAACACTGAAGCTTTCTTT	CASSPSARTENTEAFF
TRBV6-5	-	TRBD2	TRBJ2-1	TGTGCCAGCACCTCCGGGGGGGGCTCCTACAATGAGCAGTTCTTC	CASTSGGGSYNEQFF
TRBV2	-	TRBD1	TRBJ1-1	TGTGCCAGCATGAGCACAGGGGGAAACACTGAAGCTTTCTTT	CASMSTGGNTEAFF
TRBV11-2	once	TRBD2	TRBJ2-5	TGTGCCAGCAGCTCAAATAGCGGGCAACAAGAGACCCAGTACTTC	CASSSNSGQQETQYF
TRBV29-1	-	TRBD1	TRBJ2-7	TGCAGCGTTGAAACAGGGGAAACCTACGAGCAGTACTTC	CSVETGETYEQYF
TRBV4-1	-	-	TRBJ2-4	TGCGCCAGCAGCCCCCTTGCAGGGTCCAAAAACATTCAGTACTTC	CASSPLAGSKNIQYF
TRBV28	-	-	TRBJ2-4	TGTGCCAGCAGTGCGGGTCCGGGGAACATTCAGTACTTC	CASSAGPGNIQYF
TRBV6-5	-	TRBD1	TRBJ1-2	TGTGCCAGTAGACCGGGACAGGGGGAAAGGGGGTACACCTTC	CASRPGQGERGYTF
TRBV28	-	TRBD2	TRBJ2-4	TGTGCCAGCAGACTAGCGGGAGGGGGCATTCAGTACTTC	CASRLAGGGIQYF
TRBV5-1	-	TRBD1	TRBJ2-2	TGCGCCAGCAGCTCCCCAGGGGGCCCGGGCACCGGGGAGCTGTTTTTT	CASSSPGGPGTGELFF
TRBV28	-	TRBD2	TRBJ2-2	TGTGCCAGCAGTTCCGAATTCCGGACTAGCGGGAACACCGGGGAGCTGTTTTTT	CASSSEFRTSGNTGELFF
TRBV7-6	-	TRBD1	TRBJ1-1	TGTGCCAGCAGCGCTCAGGGGGCTGCGAACACTGAAGCTTTCTTT	CASSAQGAANTEAFF